This T cell receptor beta chain originates from a study of blood T cell repertoires in COVID-19. Turning to the study itself: Researchers got acute and convalescent COVID-19 samples from the United States, Italy and Spain.

Losses at the gene ends were 5 bases for V and 6 bases for J; bases not matched to a gene: 4. This CDR3 is built from 14 residues. Germline V lookup: CDR1 SGHVS, CDR2 FQNEAQ. Assay: immunoSEQ multiplex PCR; the TCRdb copy retains only in-frame clones and omits some. The sample has roughly 220,000 clones; 80% to 90% are singletons. Sequencing was done on a sample of PBMCs or T cells enriched from blood (not recorded which). The rearrangement joins TRBV7-8 to TRBJ1-6; TRBD1 matches at 7 bases. The clonotype originates from a woman aged 35 to 49 with acute COVID-19. This CDR3 reads CASSPGQSNSPLHF. Here the CDR3 DNA reads TGTGCCAGCAGCCCGGGACAGAGTAATTCACCCCTCCACTTT.